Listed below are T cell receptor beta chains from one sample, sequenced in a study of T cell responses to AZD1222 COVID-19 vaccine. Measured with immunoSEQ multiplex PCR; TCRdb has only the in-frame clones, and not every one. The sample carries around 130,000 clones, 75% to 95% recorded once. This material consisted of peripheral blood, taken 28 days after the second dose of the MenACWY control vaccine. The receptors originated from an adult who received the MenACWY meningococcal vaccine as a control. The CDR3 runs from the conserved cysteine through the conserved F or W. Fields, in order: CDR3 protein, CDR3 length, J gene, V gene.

CDR3 protein: CASSLGAGLSPLHF
CDR3 length: 14
J gene: TRBJ1-6
V gene: TRBV5-4

CDR3 protein: CASSQDPTNPADTQYF
CDR3 length: 16
J gene: TRBJ2-3
V gene: TRBV3-1/TRBV3-2

CDR3 protein: CASSPGGAYSPLHF
CDR3 length: 14
J gene: TRBJ1-6
V gene: TRBV27

CDR3 protein: CASSSGREQFF
CDR3 length: 11
J gene: TRBJ2-1
V gene: TRBV28

CDR3 protein: CAWSLGGYEKLFF
CDR3 length: 13
J gene: TRBJ1-4
V gene: TRBV30

CDR3 protein: CASSQDLAGTGELFF
CDR3 length: 15
J gene: TRBJ2-2
V gene: TRBV4-3

CDR3 protein: CASSRTDRGRGYGYTF
CDR3 length: 16
J gene: TRBJ1-2
V gene: TRBV27

CDR3 protein: CASSMFGTGDYNEQFF
CDR3 length: 16
J gene: TRBJ2-1
V gene: TRBV5-1

CDR3 protein: CASSPRGDNEQFF
CDR3 length: 13
J gene: TRBJ2-1
V gene: TRBV18

CDR3 protein: CAISESLAGAFTDTQYF
CDR3 length: 17
J gene: TRBJ2-3
V gene: TRBV10-3

CDR3 protein: CATLDRGKEATNEKLFF
CDR3 length: 17
J gene: TRBJ1-4
V gene: TRBV6-7

CDR3 protein: CASSHPGQGKLFF
CDR3 length: 13
J gene: TRBJ1-4
V gene: TRBV11-2

CDR3 protein: CASSLAVFKGPNEQFF
CDR3 length: 16
J gene: TRBJ2-1
V gene: TRBV7-2

CDR3 protein: CASSPKNSDTVTQYF
CDR3 length: 15
J gene: TRBJ2-3
V gene: TRBV18

CDR3 protein: CASSTGSYEQYF
CDR3 length: 12
J gene: TRBJ2-7
V gene: TRBV28

CDR3 protein: CASSFIRGGETQYF
CDR3 length: 14
J gene: TRBJ2-5
V gene: TRBV7-2

CDR3 protein: CASSVTSGSSHEQFF
CDR3 length: 15
J gene: TRBJ2-1
V gene: TRBV9

CDR3 protein: CASSESLRRNTEAFF
CDR3 length: 15
J gene: TRBJ1-1
V gene: TRBV10-1

CDR3 protein: CASSLVTGLKNQPQHF
CDR3 length: 16
J gene: TRBJ1-5
V gene: TRBV7-2

CDR3 protein: CASSLEAGQGAGGYTF
CDR3 length: 16
J gene: TRBJ1-2
V gene: TRBV5-4

CDR3 protein: CASSIDPVVNEQFF
CDR3 length: 14
J gene: TRBJ2-1
V gene: TRBV19

CDR3 protein: CATTSGMGTDTQYF
CDR3 length: 14
J gene: TRBJ2-3
V gene: TRBV15

CDR3 protein: CASTLVANQPQHF
CDR3 length: 13
J gene: TRBJ1-5
V gene: TRBV28

CDR3 protein: CAISARPTGPNTEAFF
CDR3 length: 16
J gene: TRBJ1-1
V gene: TRBV10-3

CDR3 protein: CASSVKAGGVTDTQYF
CDR3 length: 16
J gene: TRBJ2-3
V gene: TRBV2

CDR3 protein: CASSTWSSSGVNTEAFF
CDR3 length: 17
J gene: TRBJ1-1
V gene: TRBV5-1

CDR3 protein: CASSLGQPNTGELFF
CDR3 length: 15
J gene: TRBJ2-2
V gene: TRBV7-6

CDR3 protein: CSASVRAGSTDTQYF
CDR3 length: 15
J gene: TRBJ2-3
V gene: TRBV20-1

CDR3 protein: CASSPDSTDTQYF
CDR3 length: 13
J gene: TRBJ2-3
V gene: TRBV5-1

CDR3 protein: CSASRVGSGTGGHQPQHF
CDR3 length: 18
J gene: TRBJ1-5
V gene: TRBV20-1

CDR3 protein: CASSPLGGSGYTF
CDR3 length: 13
J gene: TRBJ1-2
V gene: TRBV19

CDR3 protein: CASTPSGAYEKLFF
CDR3 length: 14
J gene: TRBJ1-4
V gene: TRBV25-1

CDR3 protein: CATNPGTSYNEQFF
CDR3 length: 14
J gene: TRBJ2-1
V gene: TRBV24-1

CDR3 protein: CASSLGGDYGYTF
CDR3 length: 13
J gene: TRBJ1-2
V gene: TRBV5-1

CDR3 protein: CASRHGGIGTEAFF
CDR3 length: 14
J gene: TRBJ1-1
V gene: TRBV11-2

CDR3 protein: CASSSTTVSSYEQYF
CDR3 length: 15
J gene: TRBJ2-7
V gene: TRBV28

CDR3 protein: CASSELGSGRYTDTQYF
CDR3 length: 17
J gene: TRBJ2-3
V gene: TRBV25-1

CDR3 protein: CASTSRAGANYGYTF
CDR3 length: 15
J gene: TRBJ1-2
V gene: TRBV27

CDR3 protein: CASPLEGVGYGYTF
CDR3 length: 14
J gene: TRBJ1-2
V gene: TRBV7-9

CDR3 protein: CASRSGSEGLNQPQHF
CDR3 length: 16
J gene: TRBJ1-5
V gene: TRBV19

CDR3 protein: CASRSVLTTGQGAKYGYTF
CDR3 length: 19
J gene: TRBJ1-2
V gene: TRBV28

CDR3 protein: CASSLGSQETQYF
CDR3 length: 13
J gene: TRBJ2-5
V gene: TRBV12-3/TRBV12-4

CDR3 protein: CASSYEGRLNTEAFF
CDR3 length: 15
J gene: TRBJ1-1
V gene: TRBV28

CDR3 protein: CASSSGSGANVLTF
CDR3 length: 14
J gene: TRBJ2-6
V gene: TRBV11-2

CDR3 protein: CASSLSVNQPQHF
CDR3 length: 13
J gene: TRBJ1-5
V gene: TRBV7-2

CDR3 protein: CASSIKGQGGRQYF
CDR3 length: 14
J gene: TRBJ2-7
V gene: TRBV19

CDR3 protein: CASNPLVGGTEAFF
CDR3 length: 14
J gene: TRBJ1-1
V gene: TRBV10-2

CDR3 protein: CASSTILIRYEQYF
CDR3 length: 14
J gene: TRBJ2-7
V gene: TRBV13

CDR3 protein: CASSQVKGNYNSPLHF
CDR3 length: 16
J gene: TRBJ1-6
V gene: TRBV3-1/TRBV3-2

CDR3 protein: CASSPIALDSRTDTQYF
CDR3 length: 17
J gene: TRBJ2-3
V gene: TRBV18

CDR3 protein: CASSYTSLAKGNQPQHF
CDR3 length: 17
J gene: TRBJ1-5
V gene: TRBV6-2/TRBV6-3

CDR3 protein: CAVGDFDYNEQFF
CDR3 length: 13
J gene: TRBJ2-1
V gene: TRBV24-1

CDR3 protein: CASSPGLGGKGGYTF
CDR3 length: 15
J gene: TRBJ1-2
V gene: TRBV6-5

CDR3 protein: CASTGLTDTQYF
CDR3 length: 12
J gene: TRBJ2-3
V gene: TRBV12-3/TRBV12-4

CDR3 protein: CASSLGRGVLYGYTF
CDR3 length: 15
J gene: TRBJ1-2
V gene: TRBV11-2

CDR3 protein: CASSTRQPYNEQFF
CDR3 length: 14
J gene: TRBJ2-1
V gene: TRBV7-9

CDR3 protein: CASSAGLGGYTQYF
CDR3 length: 14
J gene: TRBJ2-3
V gene: TRBV19